A single T cell receptor (beta chain) is shown here with its context. The antigen is unknown. Sequencing ends 3 residues short of the CDR3 end; the germline J gene provides the rest. Clones were read by immunoSEQ multiplex PCR, and TCRdb kept only the in-frame ones, dropping some. The data show about 22,000 clones, and the top ten clones hold about 4.9%. From germline, CDR1 is SNHLY and CDR2 FYNNEI. The CDR3 has 15 amino acids. This sample stems from a study of T cells in women clearing cervical HPV infection. Background on the study: Case blood drawn at lesion detection; control blood after infection cleared.

Broader study findings: Each sample's T-cell count was unknown, possibly confounding richness.

MY09/MY11 PCR detected cervical HPV DNA; dot-blot assigned genotypes. The sequence came from a woman aged 18-69 years with a cervical HPV16 infection that either progressed to CIN3+ or cleared (not recorded which). Sample: blood buffy coat. The J gene is TRBJ2-3, the V gene TRBV2; possible D gene TRBD2, 6 bases. The CDR3: CASIREQGGNQPQYF. The covered CDR3 bases are TGTGCCAGCATTCGAGAGCAGGGAGGCAATCAGCCG.